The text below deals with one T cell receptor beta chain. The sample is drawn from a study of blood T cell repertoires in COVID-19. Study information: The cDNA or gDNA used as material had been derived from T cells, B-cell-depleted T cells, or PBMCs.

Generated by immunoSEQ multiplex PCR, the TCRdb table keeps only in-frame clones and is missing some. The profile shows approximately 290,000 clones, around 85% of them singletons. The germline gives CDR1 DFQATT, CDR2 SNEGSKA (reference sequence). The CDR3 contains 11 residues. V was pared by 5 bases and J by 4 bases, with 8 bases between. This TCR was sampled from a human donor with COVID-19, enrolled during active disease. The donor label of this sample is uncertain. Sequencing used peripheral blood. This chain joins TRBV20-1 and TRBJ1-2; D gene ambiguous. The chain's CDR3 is CSAQVVYGYTF. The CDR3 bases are TGCAGTGCTCAGGTGGTCTATGGCTACACCTTC.